The 27 T cell receptor beta chains given below trace back to one sample, sequenced in a study of Ad26.COV2.S vaccination and SARS-CoV-2 variants. Assay: immunoSEQ multiplex PCR; the TCRdb copy retains only in-frame clones and omits some. Of over 400,000 clones in the sample, less than 95% were seen once. The treatment denotes: about 20 received Ad26.COV2.S at low or high dose, single or two shots; about 5 received placebo; per-sample allocation not given. Repertoires come from day 63 after the first vaccine or placebo injection. Specimen: peripheral blood, collected in a trial of Ad26.COV2.S vaccine versus placebo. These receptors all stem from a person between 18 and 60 years old who received the Ad26.COV2.S COVID-19 vaccine or a placebo.

The CDR3 is CASSFVGTPTDTQYF. The CDR3 DNA reads as TGTGCCAGCAGTTTTGTGGGGACTCCCACAGATACGCAGTATTTT. This chain joins TRBV27 and TRBJ2-3; D possibly corresponds to TRBD2 (6 bases). The CDR3 sequence is 15 residues long. Trimming left V 3 bases short and J 2 bases short, with 12 bases between. Germline loops: CDR1 MNHEY, CDR2 SMNVEV (reference sequence).

This sequence joins TRBV6-5 and TRBJ1-3; D unclear. CDR3 length equals 15 residues. V was clipped by 0 bases and J by 0 bases, with 6 bases between them. Germline CDR1 is MNHEY and CDR2 is SVGAGI. Here the CDR3 DNA reads TGTGCCAGCAGTTACTCGGCTTCCTCTGGAAACACCATATATTTT. Protein sequence: CASSYSASSGNTIYF.

In this sample, this clone turned up once. The rearrangement uses TRBV5-4 and TRBJ2-1, with 10 bases that match TRBD1. J gave up 2 bases and V 9 bases, and 5 bases lay outside the gene matches. The CDR3 consists of 14 residues. Germline CDR1 and CDR2: SGHNT and YYREEE (reference sequence). In nucleotides, the CDR3 is TGTGCCACCGACAGGGGGCCCCCCTACAATGAGCAGTTCTTC. Its translation is CATDRGPPYNEQFF.

The J gene is TRBJ2-2, the V gene TRBV28, with D perhaps TRBD1 (5 bases). Germline V gene lookup returns CDR1 MDHEN and CDR2 SYDVKM. The CDR3 contains 14 residues. The V end lost 5 bases, the J end lost 6 bases, and 13 bases lay between the germline ends. The CDR3 here is CASSRQGLPGELFF. The CDR3 coding sequence is TGTGCCAGCAGTCGCCAGGGCCTCCCCGGGGAGCTGTTTTTT.

This chain uses TRBV5-6 with TRBJ2-7; the match to TRBD1 covers 8 bases. Per germline, CDR1 SGHDT and CDR2 YYEEEE. CDR3 length equals 16 residues. J lost 7 bases, V lost 0 bases, and 12 bases had no gene match. CDR3 sequence (DNA): TGTGCCAGCAGCTTGGCCAGGGGGCAGGGGTTTGAAGAGCAGTACTTC. It yields the protein CASSLARGQGFEEQYF.

V is TRBV4-3 and J is TRBJ1-1; D is ambiguous. The CDR3 runs to 14 residues. In germline, CDR1 is LGHNA, CDR2 YSLEER. V shed 3 bases and J shed 6 bases, with 14 bases lying between them. The CDR3 region is CASSQRPSGAEAFF. For the CDR3, the DNA is TGCGCCAGCAGCCAGAGGCCATCCGGAGCTGAAGCTTTCTTT.

The table lists this clone with a few counts. This chain links TRBV27 with TRBJ2-7; D not resolved. From germline, CDR1 is MNHEY and CDR2 SMNVEV (reference sequence). The V end was cut by 3 bases, the J end by 9 bases, with 15 bases between. This CDR3 has 13 residues. The CDR3: CASSFRGSDPQYF. The CDR3 coding sequence is TGTGCCAGCAGTTTCCGTGGCAGCGACCCGCAGTACTTC.

The rearrangement joins TRBV15 to TRBJ2-2; D not resolved. The germline V and J ends were trimmed by 5 bases and 0 bases, with 1 base remaining between them. The germline CDR1 and CDR2 sequences are LNHNV and YYDKDF (reference sequence). The CDR3 has 12 amino acids. The CDR3 loop reads CATSSNTGELFF. DNA for the CDR3: TGTGCCACCAGCTCGAACACCGGGGAGCTGTTTTTT.

The chain employs TRBV5-4 and TRBJ2-5, with D maybe TRBD2 (5 bases). Trimming left V 0 bases short and J 5 bases short, with 17 bases between. This CDR3 is 16 amino acids long. Germline assignment: CDR1 SGHNT and CDR2 YYREEE (reference sequence). The CDR3 protein is CASSLVGSPPGETQYF. DNA of the CDR3: TGTGCCAGCAGCTTGGTAGGGAGCCCCCCGGGTGAGACCCAGTACTTC.

This clone was observed a single time. This chain uses TRBV30 with TRBJ1-4, with D tentatively TRBD1 (6 bases). The ends were cut back, 0 bases at V and 8 bases at J, with 16 bases in the middle. CDR1 is GTSNPN and CDR2 is SVGIG in the germline V gene (reference sequence). The CDR3 length is 15 residues. The CDR3 is CAWSVLQGLGEKLFF. The DNA for the CDR3 is TGTGCCTGGAGTGTACTGCAGGGGCTGGGGGAAAAACTGTTTTTT.

This clone was recorded a few times. This chain connects TRBV27 to TRBJ2-2, with 9 bases lining up with TRBD2. The V gene end was trimmed by 3 bases and the J gene end by 6 bases; junction bases not matched to a gene: 5. The CDR3 runs 15 residues. Germline values: CDR1 MNHEY, CDR2 SMNVEV (reference sequence). The CDR3 is CASSFGGRVAGELFF. CDR3 DNA: TGTGCCAGCAGTTTTGGCGGGAGGGTCGCCGGGGAGCTGTTTTTT.

This clone has a handful of counts. The CDR3 DNA follows: TGTGCCATCACCCGATCTGACATTAGGAATTCCTACGAGCAGTACTTC. Its protein product is CAITRSDIRNSYEQYF. V usage is TRBV10-3 and J usage is TRBJ2-7; unclear D gene. The ends were cut back, 7 bases at V and 1 base at J, with 20 bases in the middle. Germline V lookup: CDR1 ENHRY, CDR2 SYGVKD. CDR3 size: 16 residues.

J is TRBJ2-1 and V is TRBV9, with D hard to call. This CDR3 region has 15 residues. In germline, CDR1 is SGDLS, CDR2 YYNGEE. Between the trimmed V and J ends, which lost 4 bases and 3 bases, there was a span of 14 bases. Written as DNA, the CDR3 is TGTGCCAGCAGCCCCAACAATCAACACTACAATGAGCAGTTCTTC. Encoded protein: CASSPNNQHYNEQFF.

About this clone: Within the sample, other DNA sequences also encode this same CDR3. The rearrangement joins TRBV7-2 to TRBJ2-5; 7 bases agree with TRBD2. V dropped 1 base and J dropped 5; count of bases not matched to a gene: 7. The CDR3 has 15 amino acids. The germline CDR1 and CDR2 sequences are SGHTA and FQGNSA. The CDR3 sequence is CASSLVSMGGETQYF. DNA for the CDR3: TGTGCCAGCAGCTTAGTTTCTATGGGGGGGGAGACCCAGTACTTC.

This clone came up a few times. The genes are TRBV19 and TRBJ1-5; no clear D gene. Germline V lookup: CDR1 LNHDA, CDR2 SQIVND (reference sequence). V lost 3 bases to trimming and J lost 2 bases, with 20 bases between them. The CDR3 runs to 18 residues. The CDR3 DNA reads as TGTGCCAGTAGTATGTTTCACGCCAAAGGTGTCGGCAATCAGCCCCAGCATTTT. As protein: CASSMFHAKGVGNQPQHF.

V gene TRBV25-1 combines with J gene TRBJ2-1, with 9 nucleotides matching TRBD2. V lost 5 bases, J lost 7 bases, and 12 bases stayed unmatched. CDR1 is MGHDK and CDR2 is SYGVNS in the germline V gene. The CDR3 sequence is 16 residues long. The chain's CDR3 is CASSFPGLASSNEQFF. CDR3 in DNA: TGTGCCAGCAGTTTTCCGGGACTAGCCTCGTCGAATGAGCAGTTCTTC.

The chain joins TRBV16 to TRBJ2-2; possibly TRBD2 for D (6 bases). The CDR3 sequence is 17 residues long. V lost 4 bases and J lost 4, with 19 bases in between. Germline V gene data show CDR1 as KGHSY and CDR2 as FQNENV. The CDR3 nucleotides read TGTGCCAGCAGCCCCGAGAAGTGGAGGGTTGGCACCGGGGAGCTGTTTTTT. Translated, it gives CASSPEKWRVGTGELFF.

The chain couples TRBV7-3 to TRBJ2-3; D is unresolved. The V end was cut by 4 bases, the J end by 3 bases, with 14 bases between. This CDR3 is 15 amino acids long. Germline loops: CDR1 SGHTA, CDR2 FQGTGA. This CDR3 is CASSSAPRMTDTQYF. Written as DNA, the CDR3 is TGTGCCAGCAGCTCTGCCCCCCGAATGACAGATACGCAGTATTTT.

The rearrangement links TRBV11-2 to TRBJ2-5; maybe TRBD1 (6 bases). Germline V gene lookup returns CDR1 SGHAT and CDR2 FQNNGV. V was trimmed by 2 bases and J by 3 bases, leaving 7 bases between them. The CDR3 length is 13 residues. As DNA, the CDR3 is TGTGCCAGCAGCTTACAGGGGAAAGAGACCCAGTACTTC. It yields the protein CASSLQGKETQYF.

This chain uses TRBV6-6 with TRBJ2-1; 8 bases match TRBD2. CDR1 and CDR2 (germline): MNHNY, SVGAGI (reference sequence). The CDR3 sequence is 14 residues long. V lost 8 bases to trimming and J lost 5 bases; unmatched junction nucleotides: 8. Written as DNA, the CDR3 is TGTGCCAGCGCTGAGGTAGCGGGACACAATGAGCAGTTCTTC. Translating gives CASAEVAGHNEQFF.

The V gene is TRBV6-5, the J gene TRBJ2-4, with D perhaps given as TRBD1 or TRBD2 (5 bases each). The V gene's germline CDR1 is MNHEY and CDR2 SVGAGI. Trimming removed 4 bases at V and 1 base at J, with 8 bases between. CDR3 length equals 14 residues. This chain's CDR3 is CASSFGTAKNIQYF. For the CDR3, the DNA is TGTGCCAGCAGTTTCGGGACCGCCAAAAACATTCAGTACTTC.

The J gene is TRBJ2-3, the V gene TRBV7-8; 7 bases are shared with TRBD2. Trimming took 1 base from V and 2 from J; bases not matched to a gene: 3. The CDR3 is made up of 15 amino acids. Germline CDR1 reads SGHVS; CDR2 reads FQNEAQ. The CDR3: CASSLVSGDTDTQYF. The CDR3, as DNA: TGTGCCAGCAGCTTAGTAAGCGGGGACACAGATACGCAGTATTTT. Supplemented by reference TRBV7-8 and TRBJ2-3, the full variable domain reads GAGVSQSPRYKVAKRGQDVALRCDPISGHVSLFWYQQALGQGPEFLTYFQNEAQLDKSGLPSDRFFAERPEGSVSTLKIQRTQQEDSAVYLCASSLVSGDTDTQYFGPGTRLTVL.

The chain joins TRBV7-3 to TRBJ2-2; 9 nucleotides line up with TRBD1. V was clipped by 2 bases and J by 7 bases; unmatched bases: 5. Germline CDR1 SGHTA, CDR2 FQGTGA. The CDR3 totals 15 residues. CDR3 loop: CASSLGTGKNGELFF. The CDR3 region has the DNA TGTGCCAGCAGCTTAGGGACAGGGAAAAACGGGGAGCTGTTTTTT.

Only a few counts were recorded for this clone. The CDR3 nucleotides read TGTGCCAGCAGTGAATTAATGTCTTGGGACACAGATACGCAGTATTTT. It is translated as CASSELMSWDTDTQYF. The V gene is TRBV25-1, the J gene TRBJ2-3, with D uncertain. Trimming cost V 1 base and J 2 bases, with 13 bases left between them. Germline V gene sequence: CDR1 MGHDK, CDR2 SYGVNS. The CDR3 length is 16 residues.

The sample holds one count of this clone. J is TRBJ2-1 and V is TRBV24-1; 7 bases match TRBD2. V lost 5 bases and J lost 9; bases outside the gene matches: 12. The CDR3 spans 15 residues. Germline-derived CDR1 and CDR2 are KGHDR and SFDVKD. The CDR3 reads CATSVGKWGGGEQFF. CDR3 nucleotide sequence: TGTGCCACCAGTGTTGGTAAATGGGGGGGTGGTGAGCAGTTCTTC.

The rearrangement joins TRBV10-2 to TRBJ2-7; 7 nucleotides match TRBD1. Trimming took 10 bases from V and 2 from J; bases not matched to a gene: 8. Germline CDR1 is WSHSY and CDR2 is SAAADI. The CDR3 loop spans 13 amino acids. The DNA for the CDR3 is TGCGCCACGTCAGGGGGAATTGCCTACGAGCAGTACTTC. This sequence encodes CATSGGIAYEQYF.

The gene calls are TRBV5-4 and TRBJ1-2; D is ambiguous. Germline CDR1 reads SGHNT; CDR2 reads YYREEE (reference sequence). V was clipped by 3 bases and J by 4 bases, with 13 bases between them. The CDR3 length is 14 residues. The CDR3 protein is CASSSPGFGYGYTF. The CDR3 nucleotides read TGTGCCAGCAGCTCCCCAGGATTCGGCTATGGCTACACCTTC.